These 2 T cell receptor beta chains came from one sample sequenced in a study of blood T cell repertoires in COVID-19. The data were produced by immunoSEQ multiplex PCR, yet TCRdb's version contains in-frame clones alone and is incomplete. The table lists approximately 91,000 clones, roughly 80% of them singletons. Sequencing was done on a sample of peripheral blood. These receptors all come from a human donor in a cohort sampled during active COVID-19.

The CDR3 region has the DNA TGTGCCAGCAGCCGGGGGGGGGCAACAACTAATGAAAAACTGTTTTTT. This encodes CASSRGGATTNEKLFF. The chain uses TRBV7-6 and TRBJ1-4, with D possibly matching TRBD1 (6 bases). V was trimmed by 5 bases and J by 0 bases, leaving 13 bases between them. The CDR3 spans 16 residues. Per germline, CDR1 SGHVS and CDR2 FNYEAQ.

This chain links TRBV11-2 with TRBJ2-7; 8 positions agree with TRBD1. Germline CDR1 reads SGHAT; CDR2 reads FQNNGV. V was pared by 1 base and J by 3 bases, with 2 bases of the junction left unmatched. The CDR3 spans 14 residues. The CDR3 spells CASSLGTGSYEQYF. The DNA of the CDR3 is TGTGCCAGCAGCTTAGGGACAGGGAGCTACGAGCAGTACTTC.